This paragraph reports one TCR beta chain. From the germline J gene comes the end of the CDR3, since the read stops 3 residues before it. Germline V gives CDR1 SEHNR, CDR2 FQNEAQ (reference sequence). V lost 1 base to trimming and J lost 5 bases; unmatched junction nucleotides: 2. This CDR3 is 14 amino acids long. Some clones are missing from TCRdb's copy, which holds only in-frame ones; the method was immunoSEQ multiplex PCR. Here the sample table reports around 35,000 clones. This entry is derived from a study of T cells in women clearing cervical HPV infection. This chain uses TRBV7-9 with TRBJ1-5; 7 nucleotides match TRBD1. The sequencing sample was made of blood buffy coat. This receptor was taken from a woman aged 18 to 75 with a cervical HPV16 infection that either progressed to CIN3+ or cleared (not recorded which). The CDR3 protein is CASSLGTGHQPQHF. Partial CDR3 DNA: TGTGCCAGCAGCTTAGGGACAGGACATCAGCCC.